Below, 18 T cell receptor beta chains from the same sample are listed, as sequenced in a study of response to subunit inactivated influenza vaccine (dated by TCRdb to 2016 to 2019). The library relied on RT-PCR. Sequenced on an Illumina HiSeq 2500. In-frame beta chains were kept once TCRdb had trimmed the public reads at Q25 with fastp and called clones with MiXCR. When rows share a CDR3 protein, they turn into one entry using the most common DNA and genes. The sample has roughly 500,000 distinct CDR3 sequences on record, around a quarter of them singletons. Jointly, the top ten make up 2.5% to 3.5% of the sample. The data were also submitted as part of a second study, on T cells expressing NK-cell markers. As the second paper documents: TCR beta cDNA libraries were made by 5'RACE template switching that added a universal primer site and unique molecular identifiers.

The sample consisted of CD4+ T cells sorted from PBMCs, taken 12 days after vaccination. The receptors derive from a man aged 50-59 years who received an inactivated influenza vaccine. Donor details come from another sample of the same person, matched by shared clones.

The gene calls are TRBV27 and TRBJ2-3; TRBD2 aligns across 13 bases. J was trimmed by 1 base and V by 6 bases; bases with no gene match: 4. The CDR3 has 16 residues. The germline V gene encodes CDR1 MNHEY and CDR2 SMNVEV (reference sequence). CDR3 sequence: CASRHTSGGGTDTQYF. CDR3 sequence (DNA): TGTGCCAGCAGGCACACTAGCGGGGGGGGCACAGATACGCAGTATTTT.

The chain joins TRBV3-1 to TRBJ1-2, with a weak D call TRBD1 (6 bases). The CDR3 has 14 amino acids. Per germline, CDR1 LGHDT and CDR2 YNNKEL (reference sequence). Trimming took 4 bases from V and 6 from J, leaving 15 bases between them. In DNA form, the CDR3 reads TGTGCCAGCAGCCCCCCACAGGGAAATGATGGCTACACCTTC. Protein sequence: CASSPPQGNDGYTF.

There are a few counts of this clonotype. CDR3 protein: CSARDIAGGPVEQFF. As DNA, the CDR3 is TGCAGTGCTAGAGACATAGCGGGAGGGCCAGTTGAGCAGTTCTTC. The chain joins TRBV20-1 to TRBJ2-1; 11 nucleotides match TRBD2. Germline V gives CDR1 DFQATT, CDR2 SNEGSKA (reference sequence). The CDR3 covers 15 residues. Trimming cost V 0 bases and J 9 bases; bases outside gene matches: 7.

The chain is built from TRBV20-1 and TRBJ2-7; D perhaps matches TRBD2 (5 bases). The CDR3 runs 15 residues. Per the germline V gene, CDR1 is DFQATT and CDR2 is SNEGSKA (reference sequence). V lost 0 bases and J 6 bases, leaving 18 bases between the germline ends. The CDR3 bases are TGCAGTGCTAGAGATATGTTCAAGTCGGGGAGCGAGCAGTACTTC. It encodes CSARDMFKSGSEQYF.

Worth noting for this clonotype: One base away lies a much larger clone, so this may be a sequencing read error. The CDR3, as DNA: TGTGCCAGCAGCTTGGACAGGGTCGGAGATACGCAGTATTTT. Translating gives CASSLDRVGDTQYF. The J gene is TRBJ2-3, the V gene TRBV5-4; TRBD1 might be the D (6 bases). This CDR3 comprises 14 residues. The V and J ends lost 0 bases and 5 bases respectively, with 10 bases between them. Germline lookup yields CDR1 SGHNT and CDR2 YYREEE (reference sequence).

This clonotype was seen a handful of times. The chain recombines TRBV18 with TRBJ1-5, with D tentatively TRBD1 (6 bases). The CDR3 spans 15 residues. Trimming removed 5 bases at V and 2 bases at J, with 13 bases between. Germline CDR1 KGHSH, CDR2 LQKENI. The CDR3 here is CASSEQGFGNQPQHF. The CDR3 bases are TGTGCCAGCTCAGAACAGGGTTTTGGCAATCAGCCCCAGCATTTT.

This clonotype was recorded a few times. The rearrangement joins TRBV3-1 to TRBJ2-3; 10 bases match TRBD2. J was trimmed by 1 base and V by 4 bases; bases with no gene match: 5. From germline, CDR1 is LGHDT and CDR2 YNNKEL (reference sequence). The CDR3 runs to 16 residues. The CDR3 DNA is TGTGCCAGCAGCCCTCTAGCGGGAGCGGGCACAGATACGCAGTATTTT. Translation gives CASSPLAGAGTDTQYF.

This clonotype has just a few counts. The J gene is TRBJ2-2, the V gene TRBV6-2 or TRBV6-3; no clear D. The germline CDR1 and CDR2 sequences are MNHEY and SVGEGT. The V and J ends lost 4 bases and 6 bases respectively, with 9 bases between them. CDR3 length: 13 residues. The CDR3 DNA reads TGTGCCAGCAGTTGGATCCTATCCGGGGAGCTGTTTTTT. Its translation is CASSWILSGELFF.

This clonotype has more than one count but fewer than ten. The chain recombines TRBV18 with TRBJ2-5; maybe TRBD2 (6 bases). V was shortened by 4 bases and J by 3 bases, with 12 bases between the two germline ends. The germline V gene has CDR1 KGHSH and CDR2 LQKENI. The CDR3 has 14 residues. In DNA, the CDR3 is TGTGCCAGCTCACTAACGGGGGTCAAAGAGACCCAGTACTTC. The encoded protein is CASSLTGVKETQYF.

The J gene is TRBJ2-2, the V gene TRBV10-3; tentative D call: TRBD1 (5 bases). The germline V gene encodes CDR1 ENHRY and CDR2 SYGVKD. V was cut by 2 bases and J by 7 bases, with 5 bases left in between. The CDR3 contains 12 residues. In DNA, the CDR3 is TGTGCCATCAGTGAGAGGGGCGGGGAGCTGTTTTTT. This codes for CAISERGGELFF.

The chain uses TRBV12-3 or TRBV12-4 and TRBJ1-5, with 9 bases fitting TRBD1. The junction had 10 bases not matched to a gene; V was cut back by 7 bases and J by 9 bases. This CDR3 comprises 14 residues. The CDR3 nucleotides read TGTGCCAGCACCTTACAGGGGGCGCCTGGGCCCCAGCATTTT. This encodes CASTLQGAPGPQHF.

This clonotype came up a few times. The gene calls are TRBV20-1 and TRBJ2-1; a possible D gene is TRBD1 (6 bases). The V and J ends lost 3 bases and 9 bases respectively, with 15 bases between them. Germline lookup yields CDR1 DFQATT and CDR2 SNEGSKA (reference sequence). The length of the CDR3 is 13 residues. The DNA of the CDR3 is TGCAGTGCTAGTGTCACAGGGCGAAGTGAGCAGTTCTTC. Translated: CSASVTGRSEQFF.

The chain recombines TRBV19 with TRBJ2-7; perhaps TRBD1 as D (5 bases). The CDR3 spans 14 residues. In germline, CDR1 is LNHDA, CDR2 SQIVND (reference sequence). With 7 bases removed from V and 5 bases from J, the gap between germline ends came to 18 bases. This CDR3 reads CASTNTGLTNEQYF. DNA for the CDR3: TGTGCCAGTACGAACACAGGCCTTACGAACGAGCAGTACTTC.

The genes are TRBV21-1 and TRBJ2-1; the table's D gene call, TRBD1, was not cross checked with the DNA. TRBV21-1 is described as a pseudogene. The CDR3 loop spans 18 amino acids. The CDR3 here is CASSKIQGGGSSYNEQFF. As DNA, the CDR3 is TGTGCCAGCAGCAAAATTCAGGGAGGCGGGAGCTCCTACAATGAGCAGTTCTTC.

The chain is built from TRBV20-1 and TRBJ1-1, with a weak D call TRBD1 (5 bases). The CDR3 is 15 residues long. Germline V gene data show CDR1 as DFQATT and CDR2 as SNEGSKA (reference sequence). Trimming cost V 3 bases and J 0 bases, with 14 bases left between them. The CDR3 loop is CSARERGALNTEAFF. Written as DNA, the CDR3 is TGCAGTGCTAGGGAGCGGGGCGCCTTGAACACTGAAGCTTTCTTT.

The genes are TRBV6-2 or TRBV6-3 and TRBJ1-5; 12 nucleotides line up with TRBD1. Trimming took 6 bases from V and 6 from J; bases not matched to a gene: 9. Germline CDR1 reads MNHEY; CDR2 reads SVGEGT. The CDR3 spans 16 residues. The DNA of the CDR3 is TGTGCCAGCAGCCTCCGGGACAGGGGGCTCGGTCAGCCCCAGCATTTT. Amino acid sequence: CASSLRDRGLGQPQHF.

This clonotype was counted a few times. The rearrangement links TRBV12-3 or TRBV12-4 to TRBJ2-3; D gene ambiguous. V lost 2 bases to trimming and J lost 4 bases, with 4 bases between them. CDR3 length: 12 residues. The DNA of the CDR3 is TGTGCCAGCAGTTTAAACCCAGATACGCAGTATTTT. It yields the protein CASSLNPDTQYF.

The V gene is TRBV5-6, the J gene TRBJ1-6; D unresolved. The V end was cut by 5 bases, the J end by 7 bases, with 16 bases between. This CDR3 region has 15 residues. Germline V CDR1 and CDR2: SGHDT, YYEEEE. In DNA form, the CDR3 reads TGTGCCAGCAGGTACTGGGGTACGGAGAATTCACCCCTCCACTTT. Amino acid sequence: CASRYWGTENSPLHF.